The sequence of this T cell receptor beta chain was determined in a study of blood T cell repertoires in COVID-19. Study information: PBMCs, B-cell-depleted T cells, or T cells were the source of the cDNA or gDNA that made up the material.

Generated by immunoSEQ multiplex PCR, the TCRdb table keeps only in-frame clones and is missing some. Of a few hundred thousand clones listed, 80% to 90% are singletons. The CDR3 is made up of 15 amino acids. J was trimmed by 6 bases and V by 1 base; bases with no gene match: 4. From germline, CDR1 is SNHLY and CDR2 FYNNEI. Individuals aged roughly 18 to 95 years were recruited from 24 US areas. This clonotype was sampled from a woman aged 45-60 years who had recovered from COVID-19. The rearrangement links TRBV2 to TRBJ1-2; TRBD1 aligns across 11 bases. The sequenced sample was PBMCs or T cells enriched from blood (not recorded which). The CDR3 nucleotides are TGTGCCAGCAGTGAAGTACTGGGACAGGGGGATGGCTACACCTTC. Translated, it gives CASSEVLGQGDGYTF.